This T cell receptor beta chain was documented in a study of cytomegalovirus exposure and HLA in healthy donors. Study background: Researchers previously reported finding fewer than 120 million unique TCR beta sequences from roughly 180 million T cells. Findings and limits, study-wide: Later analysis identified several of the most significant clusters that appeared linked to common viral pathogens.

The CDR3 runs to 17 residues. V was trimmed by 4 bases and J by 6 bases, leaving 22 bases between them. Germline CDR1 and CDR2: SGDLS and YYNGEE. A remark on this clone: Its specificity is not known.

A multiplex PCR was run with 60 Vbeta primers and 13 Jbeta primers. TCRdb's copy holds only in-frame clones and misses some; the assay was immunoSEQ multiplex PCR. The data contain roughly 130,000 clones, about 81% of them seen just once; the ten biggest clones take up 5.5% to 7%. This clonotype originated in a woman in her forties in good health and CMV-seropositive. Input material: PBMCs. V gene TRBV9 combines with J gene TRBJ2-2; tentatively, D is TRBD2 (6 bases). The CDR3 nucleotides are TGTGCCAGCAGCCCCCACGGGGGTCCCGTTGTGGCCGGGGAGCTGTTTTTT. It translates to CASSPHGGPVVAGELFF.